This T cell receptor (beta chain) is from a study of cytomegalovirus exposure and HLA in healthy donors. The PCR made use of 60 Vbeta and 13 Jbeta primers. Produced via immunoSEQ multiplex PCR; TCRdb's table is partial and in-frame only. This sample has 100,000 or so clones, with around 70% found just once. As regards this clone: Its antigen is still unknown.

The junction had 19 bases not matched to a gene; V was cut back by 5 bases and J by 5 bases. The CDR3 runs 18 residues. From germline, CDR1 is MDHEN and CDR2 SYDVKM. Findings and caveats of the study: A previous analysis found most TCR beta V segments productive roughly 87% or roughly 30% of the time.

Specimen: PBMCs. J is TRBJ2-7 and V is TRBV28, with TRBD2 identical over 9 bases. The clonotype comes from a man aged 35-49 years in good health and CMV-seronegative. CDR3 in amino acids: CASSPLRFSGSRPDEQYF. The CDR3 DNA is TGTGCCAGCAGTCCCCTCCGGTTTAGCGGGAGTAGGCCCGACGAGCAGTACTTC. The complete variable domain, with remaining parts taken from reference TRBV28 and TRBJ2-7, reads DVKVTQSSRYLVKRTGEKVFLECVQDMDHENMFWYRQDPGLGLRLIYFSYDVKMKEKGDIPEGYSVSREKKERFSLILESASTNQTSMYLCASSPLRFSGSRPDEQYFGPGTRLTVT.